This is a list of T cell receptor beta chains from one sample in a study of CD8 T cells in ankylosing spondylitis. One entry per CDR3 protein, called by TCRdb with MiXCR from the 5' RACE reads. Of about 220,000 distinct CDR3 sequences detected, around 16% appear once; the ten largest clones hold 42%. The sequenced sample was blood, either unsorted or a sorted T cell fraction (not recorded which). All receptors come from a male donor with ankylosing spondylitis. CDR3s include the opening cysteine and the closing phenylalanine or tryptophan. A D gene is named only where the DNA matches it firmly. A clone size is listed for some rows: how often the clone was seen (once, few, many), or a class if it is expanded.

V	D	size	J	CDR3	DNA
TRBV28	TRBD1	few	TRBJ2-5	CASSRTGAYQETQYF	TGTGCCAGCAGTCGGACAGGCGCGTACCAAGAGACCCAGTACTTC
TRBV4-2	TRBD1	.	TRBJ2-7	CASSQEVGQGAYEQYF	TGTGCCAGCAGCCAAGAAGTAGGTCAGGGGGCCTACGAGCAGTACTTC
TRBV11-2	TRBD1	few	TRBJ1-1	CASSLGVDRGGTEAFF	TGTGCCAGCAGTCTAGGGGTAGACAGGGGGGGCACTGAAGCTTTCTTT
TRBV20-1	TRBD1	few	TRBJ2-3	CSATWTGGSTDTQYF	TGCAGTGCTACCTGGACAGGGGGAAGTACAGATACGCAGTATTTT
TRBV28	.	many	TRBJ1-6	CASSFGQGPYNSPLHF	TGTGCCAGCAGTTTCGGGCAGGGCCCGTATAATTCACCCCTCCACTTT
TRBV6-4	.	once	TRBJ2-2	CASSVGLNTGELFF	TGTGCCAGCAGTGTGGGACTCAACACCGGGGAGCTGTTTTTT
TRBV4-1	.	many	TRBJ2-3	CASSQVQGTDTDTQYF	TGCGCCAGCAGCCAAGTACAAGGAACAGACACAGATACGCAGTATTTT
TRBV28	.	few	TRBJ1-5	CASSGTPYSNQPQHF	TGTGCCAGCAGCGGGACGCCCTATAGCAATCAGCCCCAGCATTTT
TRBV4-2	.	many	TRBJ2-1	CASSQASESYNEQFF	TGTGCCAGCAGCCAAGCTAGTGAATCCTACAATGAGCAGTTCTTC
TRBV30	.	few	TRBJ2-5	CAWEGIGQETQYF	TGTGCCTGGGAGGGGATCGGACAAGAGACCCAGTACTTC
TRBV7-8	.	few	TRBJ2-1	CASTIGGPSNNEQFF	TGTGCCAGCACCATAGGGGGTCCCAGCAACAATGAGCAGTTCTTC
TRBV6-2/TRBV6-3	.	.	TRBJ2-1	CASSWKEVNEQFF	TGTGCCAGCAGCTGGAAGGAGGTCAATGAGCAGTTCTTC
TRBV12-3/TRBV12-4	TRBD1	few	TRBJ1-1	CASSSKTGENTEAFF	TGTGCCAGCAGTTCAAAGACAGGGGAAAACACTGAAGCTTTCTTT
TRBV24-1	TRBD1	few	TRBJ1-5	CATSDGDRGVRNQPQHF	TGTGCCACCAGTGATGGGGACAGGGGCGTCCGCAATCAGCCCCAGCATTTT
TRBV6-5	TRBD1	.	TRBJ1-2	CASRGQNYGYTF	TGTGCCAGCAGGGGACAGAACTATGGCTACACCTTC
TRBV4-2	.	.	TRBJ2-7	CASSHGTQGDEQYF	TGTGCCAGCAGCCATGGGACCCAAGGGGACGAGCAGTACTTC
TRBV29-1	.	.	TRBJ2-3	CSALFADTQYF	TGCAGCGCCCTATTTGCCGATACGCAGTATTTT
TRBV29-1	TRBD1	.	TRBJ2-7	CSVEIQGADEQYF	TGCAGCGTTGAGATACAGGGGGCAGACGAGCAGTACTTC
TRBV4-3	.	.	TRBJ1-2	CASSQGGTTANYGYTF	TGCGCCAGCAGCCAAGGAGGGACAACAGCTAACTATGGCTACACCTTC
TRBV4-1	TRBD1	few	TRBJ2-7	CASSQGQGSNEQYF	TGCGCCAGCAGCCAAGGACAGGGGAGTAACGAGCAGTACTTC
TRBV11-2	.	many	TRBJ2-1	CASSLTINEQFF	TGTGCCAGCAGCTTAACTATCAATGAGCAGTTCTTC
TRBV11-2	TRBD1	.	TRBJ2-2	CASRSGDRQNTGELFF	TGTGCCAGCAGGTCAGGGGACAGACAGAACACCGGGGAGCTGTTTTTT
TRBV12-3/TRBV12-4	TRBD1	.	TRBJ2-5	CASSPEQGAEETQYF	TGTGCCAGCAGCCCAGAACAGGGGGCCGAGGAGACCCAGTACTTC
TRBV7-9	.	.	TRBJ2-1	CASSPRADRLSYNEQFF	TGTGCCAGCAGCCCCAGGGCCGACAGATTAAGCTACAATGAGCAGTTCTTC
TRBV4-3	TRBD2	once	TRBJ2-1	CASSQYTGTSGNEQFF	TGCGCCAGCAGCCAGTATACCGGGACTAGCGGCAATGAGCAGTTCTTC
TRBV12-3/TRBV12-4	TRBD2	few	TRBJ2-3	CASRNGLAGGLDTQYF	TGTGCCAGCAGAAATGGACTAGCGGGGGGGCTGGATACGCAGTATTTT
TRBV29-1	.	.	TRBJ2-3	CSVECGGITDTQCF	TGCAGCGTTGAATGTGGGGGAATCACAGATACGCAGTGTTTT
TRBV5-1	.	.	TRBJ2-6	CASSLGGGGANVLTF	TGCGCCAGCAGCTTGGGCGGTGGTGGGGCCAACGTCCTGACTTTC
TRBV2	.	.	TRBJ2-5	CASSEGMATGFKETQYF	TGTGCCAGCAGTGAGGGAATGGCGACGGGATTTAAAGAGACCCAGTACTTC
TRBV29-1	TRBD1	few	TRBJ1-2	CSVPDRVGDGYTF	TGCAGCGTACCGGACAGGGTTGGGGATGGCTACACCTTC
TRBV11-3	.	.	TRBJ1-1	CASSSNPLQGPNTEAFF	TGTGCCAGCAGCTCTAACCCCCTACAGGGACCGAACACTGAAGCTTTCTTT
TRBV2	TRBD2	few	TRBJ2-1	CASIPLAGAYNEQFF	TGTGCCAGCATTCCACTAGCGGGGGCCTACAATGAGCAGTTCTTC
TRBV20-1	.	.	TRBJ1-5	CSASNRDLPLGFNQPQHF	TGCAGTGCTTCCAACCGGGACCTCCCCCTCGGGTTTAATCAGCCCCAGCATTTT
TRBV7-8	TRBD1	few	TRBJ2-1	CASSSFWDRGDEQFF	TGTGCCAGCAGCTCATTCTGGGACAGGGGCGATGAGCAGTTCTTC
TRBV6-1	.	.	TRBJ1-1	CASSEALGGTEAFF	TGTGCCAGCAGTGAAGCGCTGGGGGGCACTGAAGCTTTCTTT
TRBV29-1	TRBD1	many	TRBJ2-5	CSVRNRGQETQYF	TGCAGCGTCCGAAACAGGGGGCAAGAGACCCAGTACTTC
TRBV9	TRBD2	.	TRBJ2-5	CASSASSGGTHETQYF	TGTGCCAGCAGCGCCAGTAGCGGGGGGACTCACGAGACCCAGTACTTC
TRBV20-1	.	few	TRBJ2-1	CSAILPFANNEQFF	TGCAGTGCTATACTCCCGTTTGCCAACAATGAGCAGTTCTTC
TRBV27	TRBD2	.	TRBJ2-1	CASSSGLGGNNEQFF	TGTGCCAGCAGTTCGGGACTAGGAGGGAACAATGAGCAGTTCTTC
TRBV20-1	.	.	TRBJ1-1	CSVTSRGLNTEAFF	TGCAGTGTTACCTCCAGGGGACTGAACACTGAAGCTTTCTTT
TRBV20-1	.	few	TRBJ2-7	CSAPGLEAYEQYF	TGCAGTGCACCGGGCCTGGAGGCCTACGAGCAGTACTTC
TRBV9	.	.	TRBJ2-1	CASSVAGYNEQFF	TGTGCCAGCAGCGTAGCCGGTTACAATGAGCAGTTCTTC
TRBV5-6	.	.	TRBJ2-4	CASSFGQGLYIQYF	TGTGCCAGCAGCTTTGGCCAGGGGCTGTACATTCAGTACTTC
TRBV3-1	TRBD1	few	TRBJ2-5	CASSQDPTGAGETQYF	TGTGCCAGCAGCCAAGACCCCACAGGGGCGGGAGAGACCCAGTACTTC
TRBV3-1	.	.	TRBJ2-2	CASSQALGLTGELFF	TGTGCCAGCAGCCAAGCTCTCGGACTAACCGGGGAGCTGTTTTTT
TRBV9	.	many	TRBJ2-3	CASSVEGNGGSPTDTQYF	TGTGCCAGCAGCGTAGAGGGGAATGGTGGCTCCCCCACAGATACGCAGTATTTT
TRBV12-3/TRBV12-4	.	many	TRBJ2-7	CASSLRDTFYEQYF	TGTGCCAGCAGTTTAAGGGACACCTTCTACGAGCAGTACTTC
TRBV30	.	.	TRBJ1-6	CAGSDLYGSPLHF	TGTGCCGGGAGCGACCTCTATGGTTCACCCCTCCACTTT
TRBV4-2	.	.	TRBJ1-3	CASSQEGAVSGNTIYF	TGTGCCAGCAGCCAAGAAGGTGCGGTCTCTGGAAACACCATATATTTT
TRBV5-6	.	few	TRBJ2-5	CASTLNGGTQYF	TGTGCCAGCACCCTAAACGGGGGCACCCAGTACTTC
TRBV29-1	.	many	TRBJ2-1	CSVRGNEQFF	TGCAGCGTTCGCGGGAATGAGCAGTTCTTC
TRBV12-3/TRBV12-4	.	few	TRBJ1-4	CASSSWGLGEKLFF	TGTGCCAGCAGTTCTTGGGGGCTTGGTGAAAAACTGTTTTTT
TRBV4-1	.	few	TRBJ2-1	CASSQEKEGLTDEQFF	TGCGCCAGCAGCCAAGAGAAGGAGGGACTGACGGATGAGCAGTTCTTC
TRBV4-1	.	few	TRBJ2-7	CASSQERTAYEQYF	TGCGCCAGCAGCCAAGAGAGGACAGCCTACGAGCAGTACTTC
TRBV13	TRBD2	.	TRBJ2-1	CASISSGSFYNEQFF	TGTGCCAGTATATCTAGCGGGAGTTTCTACAATGAGCAGTTCTTC
TRBV27	TRBD2	.	TRBJ2-3	CASSLLAGGPTDTQYF	TGTGCCAGCAGTTTACTAGCGGGAGGGCCAACAGATACGCAGTATTTT
TRBV6-1	TRBD2	.	TRBJ2-7	CAIPPGVAGVPYEQYF	TGTGCCATCCCCCCAGGCGTAGCGGGGGTGCCCTACGAGCAGTACTTC